This TCR beta chain was recovered during a study of CD8 T cells in Susac syndrome. The study sequenced TCR beta in blood CD8+ and CD4+ T cells. It was healthy donors who served as the controls, matched for age and sex. In contrast to the negatively isolated CD8+ and CD4+ T cells, TEMRA cells were FACS-enriched. An amount of RNA that ranged from roughly 0.45 to 1 ug was reverse transcribed with random hexamers. The TCR beta CDR3 was amplified by immunoSEQ multiplex PCR across 54 Vbeta, 13 Jbeta. TCRdb re-called the immunoSEQ multiplex PCR reads through MiXCR, storing one row per CDR3 protein. The data contain about 120,000 distinct CDR3 sequences, around 92% of them singletons. Sequenced sample: CD8+ T cells from PBMCs. This TCR derives from a human donor in good health.

The DNA for the CDR3 is TGCGCCAGCAGGAGAGGGACCAGCGCAGATACGCAGTATTTT. Residues: CASRRGTSADTQYF. The chain links TRBV5-1 to TRBJ2-3; D might be TRBD1 or TRBD2, each matching 5 bases. The ends were cut back, 5 bases at V and 4 bases at J, with 14 bases in the middle. The germline CDR1 and CDR2 sequences are SGHRS and YFSETQ. The CDR3 contains 14 residues.